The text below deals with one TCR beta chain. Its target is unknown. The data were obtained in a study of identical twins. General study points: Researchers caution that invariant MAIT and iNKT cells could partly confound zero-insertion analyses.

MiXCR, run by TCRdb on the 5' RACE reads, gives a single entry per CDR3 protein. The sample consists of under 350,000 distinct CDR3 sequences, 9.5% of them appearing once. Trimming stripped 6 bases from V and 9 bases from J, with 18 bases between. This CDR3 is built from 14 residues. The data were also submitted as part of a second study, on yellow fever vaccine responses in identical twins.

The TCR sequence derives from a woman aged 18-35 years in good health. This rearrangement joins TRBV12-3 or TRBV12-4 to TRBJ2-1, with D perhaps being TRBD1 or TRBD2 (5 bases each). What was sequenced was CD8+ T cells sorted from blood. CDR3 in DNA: TGTGCCAGCAGCCCTAGCCAGGGCCTCCGTGAGCAGTTCTTC. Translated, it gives CASSPSQGLREQFF.